This T cell receptor beta chain originates from a study of cytomegalovirus exposure and HLA in healthy donors. Study findings and constraints: Links to common viral pathogens appeared, in a later analysis, for several of the most significant clusters.

V lost 7 bases and J 9 bases, leaving 10 bases between the germline ends. The CDR3 has 10 amino acids. Germline CDR1 reads SQVTM; CDR2 reads ANQGSEA. The PCR ran on 60 Vbeta and 13 Jbeta primers. Assay used: immunoSEQ multiplex PCR; TCRdb lists only in-frame clones, some missing. The sample has around 190,000 clones, approximately 78% seen once; the top ten hold less than 15%. As concerns this clone: What it recognizes is unknown.

V usage is TRBV29-1 and J usage is TRBJ2-1; D uncertain. The source of this sequence is a woman in her 30s in good health and CMV-seropositive. Sequences were obtained from PBMCs. CDR3 bases: TGCAGCGCCCGTCTCCGTGAGCAGTTCTTC. It specifies CSARLREQFF.